These 18 T cell receptor beta chains came from one sample sequenced in a study of T cell repertoires in cytomegalovirus infection. TCRdb reprocessed the reads via MiXCR and lists one record per CDR3 protein. Counted here are 650,000 to 900,000 distinct CDR3 sequences, 32% occurring once; the ten biggest clones make up 9.5% to 15%. Their recognized antigens are unknown. The sequences come from cultured CD8+ T cells from PBMCs, collected from culture after CMV antigen stimulation. The origin of the receptors is a human donor in good health (CMV status not recorded). Some clones in this sample may be carry-over from other donors' samples.

This clonotype was recorded a few times. This chain connects TRBV6-1 to TRBJ2-1; 8 positions agree with TRBD1. The CDR3 runs to 15 residues. Losses at the gene ends were 3 bases for V and 4 bases for J; bases not matched to a gene: 5. Per germline, CDR1 MNHNS and CDR2 SASEGT. CDR3 sequence (DNA): TGTGCCAGCAGTGATGCCAGGGGGCAGTACAATGAGCAGTTCTTC. The encoded protein is CASSDARGQYNEQFF.

This clonotype occurred a few times. J is TRBJ1-1 and V is TRBV7-3; 9 bases line up with TRBD1. The length of the CDR3 is 17 residues. The germline gives CDR1 SGHTA, CDR2 FQGTGA. The trim removed 5 bases at V and 1 base at J, leaving 11 bases unmatched. This CDR3 reads CASSLGQGKVENTEAFF. CDR3 DNA: TGTGCCAGCAGCCTGGGACAGGGTAAGGTAGAGAACACTGAAGCTTTCTTT.

The chain carries TRBV6-5 and TRBJ1-1; 9 bases are a match to TRBD1. The CDR3 has 14 residues. The germline CDR1 and CDR2 sequences are MNHEY and SVGAGI. J lost 11 bases, V lost 7 bases, and 14 bases had no gene match. CDR3 bases: TGTGCCAGCACAATAAAACAGGGGGCGAGGGTCGCTTTCTTT. It translates to CASTIKQGARVAFF.

This clonotype was counted between two and nine times. CDR3 in amino acids: CSARLAGGEQYF. The CDR3 DNA reads as TGCAGTGCTAGACTAGCGGGGGGCGAGCAGTACTTC. This chain joins TRBV20-1 and TRBJ2-7; TRBD2 agrees at 11 bases. Looked up from germline, CDR1 is DFQATT and CDR2 is SNEGSKA (reference sequence). Trimming took 2 bases from V and 6 from J; bases not matched to a gene: 0. The CDR3 length is 12 residues.

The V gene is TRBV4-1, the J gene TRBJ1-1, with 8 bases aligning to TRBD1. The CDR3 covers 15 residues. Germline CDR1 is MGHRA and CDR2 is YSYEKL. Germline trimming cut 4 bases from V and 2 bases from J; bases unmatched to any gene: 6. In DNA form, the CDR3 reads TGCGCCAGCAGCCCGAACCAGGGGGCTAACACTGAAGCTTTCTTT. Protein product: CASSPNQGANTEAFF.

The chain uses TRBV12-3 or TRBV12-4 and TRBJ1-2, with D possibly being TRBD1 (6 bases). The CDR3 has 12 residues. V was pared by 4 bases and J by 7 bases, with 10 bases between. The CDR3 region is CASSSGQPGYTF. The CDR3 DNA is TGTGCCAGCAGTTCCGGACAGCCTGGCTACACCTTC.

The chain joins TRBV2 to TRBJ2-3; D gene uncertain. The V end was cut by 11 bases, the J end by 3 bases, with 15 bases between. From germline, CDR1 is SNHLY and CDR2 FYNNEI. The CDR3 consists of 13 residues. The CDR3 protein is CAAEMTKTDTQYF. The CDR3 DNA is TGTGCCGCGGAAATGACGAAGACAGATACGCAGTATTTT.

This clonotype was observed a handful of times. The gene calls are TRBV6-2 or TRBV6-3 and TRBJ1-2; D unresolved. Trimming shortened V by 1 base and J by 4 bases, and 7 bases separated the two germline ends. The CDR3 is 13 residues long. Germline CDR1 is MNHEY and CDR2 is SVGEGT. CDR3 DNA: TGTGCCAGCAGTTACTGGGCTTCCTATGGCTACACCTTC. Residues: CASSYWASYGYTF.

The chain has TRBV7-9 and TRBJ1-4; TRBD1 is a possible D gene (6 bases). This CDR3 comprises 15 residues. CDR1 and CDR2 from the germline V gene are SEHNR and FQNEAQ (reference sequence). V lost 3 bases and J lost 3, with 11 bases in between. The CDR3 DNA is TGTGCCAGCAGCTTCAACAGGGCAGCTAATGAAAAACTGTTTTTT. Amino acid sequence: CASSFNRAANEKLFF.

This clonotype has a handful of counts. V usage is TRBV19 and J usage is TRBJ1-1, with 8 bases aligning to TRBD1. The CDR3 loop spans 15 amino acids. Germline V CDR1 and CDR2: LNHDA, SQIVND (reference sequence). With 1 base clipped from V and 3 bases from J, the junction kept 4 bases outside the gene matches. The CDR3 DNA is TGTGCCAGTAGTATAGTGCAGGGGGCGGACACTGAAGCTTTCTTT. It translates to CASSIVQGADTEAFF. The full variable domain, in which reference TRBV19 and TRBJ1-1 provide the parts outside the CDR3, is DGGITQSPKYLFRKEGQNVTLSCEQNLNHDAMYWYRQDPGQGLRLIYYSQIVNDFQKGDIAEGYSVSREKKESFPLTVTSAQKNPTAFYLCASSIVQGADTEAFFGQGTRLTVV.

This clonotype was picked up many times. V gene TRBV7-6 combines with J gene TRBJ2-4, with 7 bases fitting TRBD2. V gave up 2 bases and J gave up 0 bases; unmatched junction bases: 4. Per germline, CDR1 SGHVS and CDR2 FNYEAQ. The CDR3 runs 16 residues. For the CDR3, the DNA is TGTGCCAGCAGCTTATTTGGGGGGGTAGCCAAAAACATTCAGTACTTC. Its translation: CASSLFGGVAKNIQYF.

The gene calls are TRBV5-4 and TRBJ1-4, with 9 positions matching TRBD1. The CDR3 has 15 amino acids. Germline-derived CDR1 and CDR2 are SGHNT and YYREEE (reference sequence). V trimming: 4 bases; J trimming: 6 bases; junction bases outside the gene matches: 7. DNA of the CDR3: TGTGCCAGCAGCACTCCGGGACAGGGTGATGAAAAACTGTTTTTT. It specifies CASSTPGQGDEKLFF.

This clonotype was found a few times. V gene TRBV20-1 combines with J gene TRBJ2-7, with 8 bases identical to TRBD1. CDR1 DFQATT and CDR2 SNEGSKA come from the germline V gene (reference sequence). This CDR3 is 15 amino acids long. Trimming took 3 bases from V and 2 from J; bases not matched to a gene: 9. CDR3 bases: TGCAGTGCTAGCGGCAACGGACAGGGCGCCTACGAGCAGTACTTC. Translated: CSASGNGQGAYEQYF.

This clonotype was picked up a small number of times. J is TRBJ1-5 and V is TRBV4-3; 9 bases are shared with TRBD1. This CDR3 has 22 amino acids. Unmatched junction bases numbered 18, after V lost 0 bases and J lost 0 bases. Germline V lookup: CDR1 LGHNA, CDR2 YSLEER. The CDR3 bases are TGCGCCAGCAGCCAAGAAAGTCTGGCCGGATTTGGGACAGGGACTAGCAATCAGCCCCAGCATTTT. Its protein product is CASSQESLAGFGTGTSNQPQHF.

The DNA for the CDR3 is TGTGCCAGCAGCCCTACAGGGGAAGTTCCCTTCACCGGGGAGCTGTTTTTT. It encodes CASSPTGEVPFTGELFF. The chain joins TRBV5-4 to TRBJ2-2; TRBD1 agrees at 7 bases. This CDR3 has 17 residues. The germline V gene has CDR1 SGHNT and CDR2 YYREEE (reference sequence). V lost 4 bases to trimming and J lost 4 bases; unmatched junction nucleotides: 13.

Written as DNA, the CDR3 is TGTGCCAGCAGTCCCGGCTCCTCCAACTACGAGCAGTACGTC. It is translated as CASSPGSSNYEQYV. The chain uses TRBV6-6 and TRBJ2-7; D not resolved. Germline V gene data show CDR1 as MNHNY and CDR2 as SVGAGI (reference sequence). Trimming took off 5 bases at V and 3 bases at J, with 14 bases between the two ends. The CDR3 extends over 14 amino acids.

This clonotype was seen a single time. The chain combines TRBV7-9 with TRBJ2-7; 10 bases align to TRBD2. Germline V gene lookup returns CDR1 SEHNR and CDR2 FQNEAQ (reference sequence). There are 15 residues in the CDR3. The V segment lost 5 bases and the J segment 4 bases; nucleotides outside the gene matches: 8. In DNA, the CDR3 is TGTGCCAGCAGCCCCGCTAGCGGGGGACGGTACGAGCAGTACTTC. Translating it yields CASSPASGGRYEQYF.

This chain connects TRBV2 to TRBJ2-1, with a weak D call TRBD2 (6 bases). V was cut by 6 bases and J by 4 bases, with 7 bases left in between. The CDR3 covers 12 residues. CDR1 and CDR2 (germline): SNHLY, FYNNEI. The chain's CDR3 is CASRGTYNEQFF. As DNA, the CDR3 is TGTGCCAGCAGAGGGACTTACAATGAGCAGTTCTTC.